This T cell receptor beta chain was observed in a study of T cell responses to AZD1222 COVID-19 vaccine. Findings and caveats of the study: At 160-218 and 743-854, vaccine-associated CD4 TCRs were dominant, and they spanned spike. Donors were mostly white British, more females; clonal diversity possibly underestimated.

From germline, CDR1 is SNHLY and CDR2 FYNNEI. The CDR3 sequence is 14 residues long. The ends were cut back, 3 bases at V and 3 bases at J, with 8 bases in the middle. Note on this clone: No antigen is known for it.

Assay used: immunoSEQ multiplex PCR; TCRdb lists only in-frame clones, some missing. The sample lists about 73,000 clones; around 89% were seen once. The receptor's source is an adult in good health. This sample comprised peripheral blood, obtained on day 0 of AZD1222 vaccination. This sequence joins TRBV2 and TRBJ1-4; D is possibly TRBD1 (6 bases). CDR3 region: CASSEGTSNEKLFF. CDR3 coding DNA: TGTGCCAGCAGTGAGGGGACATCTAATGAAAAACTGTTTTTT.